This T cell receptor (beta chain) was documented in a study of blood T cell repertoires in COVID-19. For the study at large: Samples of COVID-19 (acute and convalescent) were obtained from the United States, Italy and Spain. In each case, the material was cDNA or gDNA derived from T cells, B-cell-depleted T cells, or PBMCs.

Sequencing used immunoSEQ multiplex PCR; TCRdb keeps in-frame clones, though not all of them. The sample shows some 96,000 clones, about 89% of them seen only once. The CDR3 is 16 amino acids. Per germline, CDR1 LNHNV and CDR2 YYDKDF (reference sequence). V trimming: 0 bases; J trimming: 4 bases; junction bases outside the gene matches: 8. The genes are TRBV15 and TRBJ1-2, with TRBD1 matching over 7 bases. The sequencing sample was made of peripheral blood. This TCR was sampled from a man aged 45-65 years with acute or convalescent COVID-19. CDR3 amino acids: CATSRDQTEGAYGYTF. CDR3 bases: TGTGCCACCAGCAGAGATCAGACGGAGGGGGCCTATGGCTACACCTTC.